Listed here are 30 T cell receptor beta chains from one sample, sequenced in a study of CD8+CD57+ T cells in acquired aplastic anemia. Genomic DNA constituted the template upon which TCR beta VDJ and CDR3 profiling was performed. TCRdb redid the calling of the reads with MiXCR, one entry per CDR3 protein. The sample shows some 140,000 distinct CDR3 sequences, less than 60% of them seen only once. Sequencing involved patients with CD8+CD57+ cell expansion previously shown by flow cytometry. Sequencing was performed on sorted CD4+, CD8+, or CD8+CD57+ T cells (not recorded which) from PBMCs. The receptors originated from a human donor with aplastic anemia.

The chain recombines TRBV19 with TRBJ1-1, with no clear D. In germline, CDR1 is LNHDA, CDR2 SQIVND (reference sequence). This CDR3 has 18 amino acids. V was trimmed by 1 base and J by 2 bases, leaving 20 bases between them. The CDR3 DNA follows: TGTGCCAGTAGTATAGCTGGGCAGACTACGAAATTAAACACTGAAGCTTTCTTT. Its protein is CASSIAGQTTKLNTEAFF.

This clonotype was counted many times. The chain is built from TRBV20-1 and TRBJ1-1; D remains unclear. CDR3 size: 15 residues. CDR1 and CDR2 (germline): DFQATT, SNEGSKA (reference sequence). With 6 bases removed from V and 1 base from J, the gap between germline ends came to 18 bases. The CDR3, as DNA: TGCAGTGCCAGAAACTTAGGACGGACGAACACTGAAGCTTTCTTT. Translated, it gives CSARNLGRTNTEAFF.

In this sample, this clonotype turned up many times. The CDR3 DNA is TGCAGTGCTAGCCAGACAGGGGACGCAACTAATGAAAAACTGTTTTTT. Translation: CSASQTGDATNEKLFF. The V call is TRBV20-1, the J call TRBJ1-4; 8 bases map to TRBD1. The CDR3 runs 16 residues. Germline V CDR1 and CDR2: DFQATT, SNEGSKA (reference sequence). V lost 3 bases to trimming and J lost 0 bases; unmatched junction nucleotides: 6.

This clonotype was found once. The chain employs TRBV2 and TRBJ2-3; 7 nucleotides match TRBD2. The CDR3 length is 14 residues. The junction had 9 bases not matched to a gene; V was cut back by 4 bases and J by 8 bases. In germline, CDR1 is SNHLY, CDR2 FYNNEI. CDR3 region: CASSGLTSSGTQYF. In DNA form, the CDR3 reads TGTGCCAGCAGTGGCTTGACTAGCAGCGGTACGCAGTATTTT.

The chain uses TRBV20-1 and TRBJ2-6; D gene ambiguous. Trimming took 1 base from V and 10 from J, leaving 11 bases between them. In germline, CDR1 is DFQATT, CDR2 SNEGSKA (reference sequence). CDR3 size: 13 residues. DNA of the CDR3: TGCAGTGCTAGAGGTCCGCAGGCGAACGTCCTGACTTTC. It translates to CSARGPQANVLTF.

This chain uses TRBV19 with TRBJ2-7, with TRBD1 identical over 10 bases. V lost 8 bases, J lost 3 bases, and 4 bases stayed unmatched. Germline assignment: CDR1 LNHDA and CDR2 SQIVND (reference sequence). The CDR3 has 13 amino acids. The CDR3 reads CASGQGERYEQYF. CDR3 DNA: TGTGCCAGTGGACAGGGGGAGCGCTACGAGCAGTACTTC.

This clonotype was recorded at least ten times. This chain joins TRBV29-1 and TRBJ2-7; 9 bases align to TRBD1. The germline gives CDR1 SQVTM, CDR2 ANQGSEA. V trimming: 5 bases; J trimming: 3 bases; junction bases outside the gene matches: 8. The CDR3 runs to 14 residues. The CDR3 sequence is CSVTSGDRDYEQYF. CDR3 DNA: TGCAGCGTTACAAGTGGGGACAGGGACTACGAGCAGTACTTC.

This chain joins TRBV5-4 and TRBJ1-5, with D possibly matching TRBD1 (6 bases). Germline CDR1 SGHNT, CDR2 YYREEE (reference sequence). Trimming took off 7 bases at V and 5 bases at J, with 16 bases between the two ends. CDR3 length: 14 amino acids. This CDR3 reads CASVEGGPDQPQHF. As DNA, the CDR3 is TGTGCCAGCGTTGAGGGGGGGCCTGATCAGCCCCAGCATTTT.

The sample holds many counts of this clonotype. The rearrangement joins TRBV2 to TRBJ2-2, with 8 positions matching TRBD2. The CDR3 is 16 residues long. V shed 2 bases, J shed 2 bases, and the junction held 4 bases outside the gene matches. The germline V gene encodes CDR1 SNHLY and CDR2 FYNNEI. CDR3 sequence: CASSEPGGGNTGELFF. CDR3 in DNA: TGTGCCAGCAGTGAACCCGGGGGGGGTAACACCGGGGAGCTGTTTTTT.

V usage is TRBV4-1 and J usage is TRBJ1-2; D not certain. Per germline, CDR1 MGHRA and CDR2 YSYEKL. The ends were cut back, 0 bases at V and 4 bases at J, with 12 bases in the middle. The CDR3 totals 15 residues. CDR3 in amino acids: CASSQEADLLYGYTF. The CDR3 DNA follows: TGCGCCAGCAGCCAAGAGGCAGACCTTCTCTATGGCTACACCTTC.

CDR3: CAIGEGGAPTNYGYTF. The CDR3 nucleotides read TGTGCCATCGGCGAGGGCGGGGCCCCAACTAACTATGGCTACACCTTC. The rearrangement joins TRBV10-3 to TRBJ1-2; a weak D match, TRBD1 (5 bases). The V end was cut by 8 bases, the J end by 0 bases, with 19 bases between. The germline V gene has CDR1 ENHRY and CDR2 SYGVKD. The CDR3 loop spans 16 amino acids.

This clonotype was observed many times. The chain combines TRBV7-9 with TRBJ1-5; 8 bases line up with TRBD1. The junction had 4 bases not matched to a gene; V was cut back by 5 bases and J by 7 bases. Germline CDR1 SEHNR, CDR2 FQNEAQ (reference sequence). The CDR3 covers 13 residues. CDR3 sequence (DNA): TGTGCCAGCAGCCCCGGACAGGGACAGCCCCAGCATTTT. Amino acid sequence: CASSPGQGQPQHF. Together with reference TRBV7-9 and TRBJ1-5, the CDR3 gives the full variable domain: DTGVSQNPRHKITKRGQNVTFRCDPISEHNRLYWYRQTLGQGPEFLTYFQNEAQLEKSRLLSDRFSAERPKGSFSTLEIQRTEQGDSAMYLCASSPGQGQPQHFGDGTRLSIL.

This clonotype was counted many times. The chain links TRBV20-1 to TRBJ2-7, with no clear D. Per the germline V gene, CDR1 is DFQATT and CDR2 is SNEGSKA (reference sequence). Deletions cut 4 bases from V and 7 bases from J, with 14 bases between. The CDR3 covers 12 residues. In DNA, the CDR3 is TGCAGTGCTACGAAGTCACTGTTGGAGCAGTACTTC. Translated, it gives CSATKSLLEQYF.

This clonotype was detected a few times. V usage is TRBV24-1 and J usage is TRBJ2-1; D is undetermined. V was pared by 0 bases and J by 6 bases, with 8 bases between. From germline, CDR1 is KGHDR and CDR2 SFDVKD. The CDR3 length is 14 residues. CDR3 sequence reads: CATSDLTVGNEQFF. CDR3 nucleotides: TGTGCCACCAGTGATTTGACAGTCGGCAATGAGCAGTTCTTC.

The J gene is TRBJ1-4, the V gene TRBV2, with a tentative D call TRBD1 (6 bases). The CDR3 sequence is 13 residues long. V was cut by 7 bases and J by 5 bases, with 11 bases left in between. Per germline, CDR1 SNHLY and CDR2 FYNNEI. CDR3 in amino acids: CASTRDKNEKLFF. The CDR3 DNA reads TGTGCCAGCACCCGGGACAAGAATGAAAAACTGTTTTTT.

This clonotype was observed at least ten times. V usage is TRBV10-3 and J usage is TRBJ1-3; 8 bases are shared with TRBD1. There are 15 residues in the CDR3. V lost 7 bases to trimming and J lost 5 bases; unmatched junction nucleotides: 10. Germline CDR1 ENHRY, CDR2 SYGVKD. Written as DNA, the CDR3 is TGTGCCATCATTTCGACAGGGGAGACGCGAAACACCATATATTTT. Translating it yields CAIISTGETRNTIYF.

The rearrangement uses TRBV10-3 and TRBJ2-2; D call uncertain. Trimming removed 3 bases from V and 7 bases from J, with 3 bases in between. There are 11 residues in the CDR3. Germline CDR1 ENHRY, CDR2 SYGVKD. This chain's CDR3 is CAISDIGELFF. The CDR3 DNA sequence: TGTGCCATCAGTGATATCGGGGAGCTGTTTTTT.

The V gene is TRBV7-7, the J gene TRBJ2-1; D perhaps matches TRBD1 (5 bases). Trimming shortened V by 4 bases and J by 0 bases, and 10 bases separated the two germline ends. This CDR3 comprises 15 residues. Germline-derived CDR1 and CDR2 are SSHAT and FNYEAQ (reference sequence). The CDR3 DNA reads TGTGCCAGCAGCTCCGAACAGGCCTCCTACAATGAGCAGTTCTTC. Translated: CASSSEQASYNEQFF.

This clonotype was seen many times. The rearrangement links TRBV11-1 to TRBJ2-3; D is perhaps TRBD2 (6 bases). Germline V gene lookup returns CDR1 SGHAT and CDR2 FQDESV (reference sequence). Trimming removed 5 bases from V and 5 bases from J, with 14 bases in between. The CDR3 extends over 14 amino acids. The CDR3 protein is CASSRGLGGDTQYF. For the CDR3, the DNA is TGTGCCAGCAGCCGCGGACTGGGGGGAGATACGCAGTATTTT.

About this clonotype: At one of its ends the junction is not consistent with the germline gene, which may arise from a read error. The chain employs TRBV24-1 and TRBJ2-1, with a weak D call TRBD2 (7 bases). The CDR3 spans 13 residues. Per the germline V gene, CDR1 is KGHDR and CDR2 is SFDVKD. CDR3: CATRGAGANEQLF. The CDR3 DNA follows: TGTGCCACCAGGGGTGCGGGGGCCAATGAGCAGCTCTTC.

This clonotype was recorded many times. This rearrangement joins TRBV4-3 to TRBJ1-5, with D maybe TRBD1 (6 bases). V lost 0 bases to trimming and J lost 3 bases, with 9 bases between them. CDR1 LGHNA and CDR2 YSLEER come from the germline V gene. The CDR3 is 15 residues long. CDR3: CASSQDRGPNQPQHF. Written as DNA, the CDR3 is TGCGCCAGCAGCCAAGATCGGGGGCCCAATCAGCCCCAGCATTTT.

This clonotype was seen many times. The chain has TRBV3-1 and TRBJ1-6; D call uncertain. The CDR3 is 16 amino acids. CDR1 and CDR2 from the germline V gene are LGHDT and YNNKEL (reference sequence). V gave up 1 base and J gave up 2 bases, with 9 bases separating them. The CDR3 region is CASSQVAGAYNSPLHF. The CDR3 nucleotides read TGTGCCAGCAGCCAAGTCGCGGGAGCCTATAATTCACCCCTCCACTTT.

In its sample, this clonotype was seen many times. The V gene is TRBV3-1, the J gene TRBJ2-7; 10 positions agree with TRBD2. J lost 0 bases, V lost 1 base, and 0 bases had no gene match. The CDR3 runs 15 residues. Germline-derived CDR1 and CDR2 are LGHDT and YNNKEL (reference sequence). The CDR3 DNA sequence: TGTGCCAGCAGCCAAGGGACTAGCGGCTCCTACGAGCAGTACTTC. It codes for CASSQGTSGSYEQYF.

The V gene is TRBV2, the J gene TRBJ1-5; D remains ambiguous. The V end was cut by 3 bases, the J end by 4 bases, with 7 bases between. Germline CDR1 is SNHLY and CDR2 is FYNNEI. The CDR3 totals 13 residues. The CDR3 reads CASSDLGNQPQHF. The CDR3 region has the DNA TGTGCCAGCAGTGACTTAGGGAATCAGCCCCAGCATTTT.

This clonotype was seen at least ten times. The chain combines TRBV12-3 or TRBV12-4 with TRBJ2-1; D is uncertain. V was trimmed by 3 bases and J by 5 bases, leaving 14 bases between them. The length of the CDR3 is 15 residues. DNA of the CDR3: TGTGCCAGCAGTTTTAACAGACCCCCCCACAATGAGCAGTTCTTC. It yields the protein CASSFNRPPHNEQFF.

The chain carries TRBV7-9 and TRBJ2-1; a possible D gene is TRBD1 (6 bases). With 2 bases removed from V and 3 bases from J, the gap between germline ends came to 8 bases. CDR3 size: 14 residues. Germline V CDR1 and CDR2: SEHNR, FQNEAQ (reference sequence). The CDR3 protein is CASSLRTDYNEQFF. As DNA, the CDR3 is TGTGCCAGCAGCTTAAGGACAGACTACAATGAGCAGTTCTTC.

Many counts were recorded for this clonotype. This sequence joins TRBV2 and TRBJ2-2, with 13 positions matching TRBD2. Germline trimming cut 5 bases from V and 1 base from J; bases unmatched to any gene: 1. The CDR3 covers 16 residues. Germline CDR1 is SNHLY and CDR2 is FYNNEI. The CDR3 region has the DNA TGTGCCAGCAGTCGACTAGCGGGGGGGAACACCGGGGAGCTGTTTTTT. It encodes CASSRLAGGNTGELFF.

The sample holds a few counts of this clonotype. This may be a read error: a much more frequent sequence differs by one nucleotide. The chain recombines TRBV19 with TRBJ1-1; D is perhaps TRBD1 (5 bases). Trimming shortened V by 2 bases and J by 8 bases, and 21 bases separated the two germline ends. Germline V gene lookup returns CDR1 LNHDA and CDR2 SQIVND (reference sequence). The CDR3 sequence is 16 residues long. The CDR3 sequence: CASSILGTGGIREAFF. DNA for the CDR3: TGTGCCAGTAGTATACTAGGTACCGGGGGTATACGCGAAGCTTTCTTT.

About this clonotype: Compared with germline, one end of the junction differs, possibly owing to a read error. CDR3 DNA: TGTGCCAGCAGCGGACTAGCGGGGGGGCCCGGCTACAATGAGCAGCTCTTC. Translated: CASSGLAGGPGYNEQLF. This chain connects TRBV11-2 to TRBJ2-1; TRBD2 agrees at 15 bases. This CDR3 region has 17 residues. Germline-derived CDR1 and CDR2 are SGHAT and FQNNGV.

This clonotype was found many times. The rearrangement links TRBV5-4 to TRBJ2-3; weak D call: TRBD2 (6 bases). V lost 4 bases to trimming and J lost 4 bases, with 10 bases between them. The CDR3 has 13 residues. Germline V gene sequence: CDR1 SGHNT, CDR2 YYREEE (reference sequence). CDR3 coding DNA: TGTGCCAGCAGCCCGGACTATCCAGATACGCAGTATTTT. The encoded protein is CASSPDYPDTQYF.